Described below is a single T cell receptor beta chain sequence and its context. TCRdb's table, derived via immunoSEQ multiplex PCR, lists solely in-frame clones and lacks some. Of approximately 200,000 clones in the sample, roughly 86% were seen once. The record originates from a study of blood T cell repertoires in COVID-19. This CDR3 spans 15 amino acids. In germline, CDR1 is SGHDT, CDR2 YYEEEE. The V gene lost 3 bases and the J gene lost 5 bases, with 17 bases spanning the gap. The sequence was collected from a woman aged 25-40 years who had recovered from COVID-19. The sample was PBMCs or T cells enriched from blood (not recorded which). The chain joins TRBV5-6 to TRBJ1-1, with D possibly being TRBD1 (5 bases). The CDR3 region has the DNA TGTGCCAGCAGCTCGACCGGGGGAAGTAAGACTGAAGCTTTCTTT. Protein product: CASSSTGGSKTEAFF.